This T cell receptor beta chain comes out of a study of T cells in Graves' hyperthyroidism and ophthalmopathy. Regarding the study as a whole: Blood also held most thyroid clonotypes expanded beyond 0.001.

The CDR3 has 15 residues. The trim removed 11 bases at V and 0 bases at J, leaving 10 bases unmatched. CDR1 and CDR2 from the germline V gene are SEHNR and FQNEAQ (reference sequence). Uncontrolled infection, other autoimmune disease, pregnancy or lactation excluded patients. To note about this clonotype: Its antigen remains unidentified.

Authors of the study amplified TCR beta CDR3 regions from RNA transcripts. Primed by the HTBI set, a first-round RT-PCR was run on the TCR CDR3. TCRdb recomputed calls from the multiplex PCR reads with MiXCR, one row per CDR3 protein. The data contain roughly 200,000 distinct CDR3 sequences, approximately 16% of them singletons. The sequence derives from a man aged 35-49 years with Graves' hyperthyroidism. This sequence joins TRBV7-9 and TRBJ2-5; 9 bases map to TRBD2. Input material: blood. This CDR3 reads CAGTETSGNQETQYF. Written as DNA, the CDR3 is TGTGCCGGGACGGAGACTAGCGGAAACCAAGAGACCCAGTACTTC. Drawing the rest from reference TRBV7-9 and TRBJ2-5, the complete variable domain is DTGVSQNPRHKITKRGQNVTFRCDPISEHNRLYWYRQTLGQGPEFLTYFQNEAQLEKSRLLSDRFSAERPKGSFSTLEIQRTEQGDSAMYLCAGTETSGNQETQYFGPGTRLLVL.